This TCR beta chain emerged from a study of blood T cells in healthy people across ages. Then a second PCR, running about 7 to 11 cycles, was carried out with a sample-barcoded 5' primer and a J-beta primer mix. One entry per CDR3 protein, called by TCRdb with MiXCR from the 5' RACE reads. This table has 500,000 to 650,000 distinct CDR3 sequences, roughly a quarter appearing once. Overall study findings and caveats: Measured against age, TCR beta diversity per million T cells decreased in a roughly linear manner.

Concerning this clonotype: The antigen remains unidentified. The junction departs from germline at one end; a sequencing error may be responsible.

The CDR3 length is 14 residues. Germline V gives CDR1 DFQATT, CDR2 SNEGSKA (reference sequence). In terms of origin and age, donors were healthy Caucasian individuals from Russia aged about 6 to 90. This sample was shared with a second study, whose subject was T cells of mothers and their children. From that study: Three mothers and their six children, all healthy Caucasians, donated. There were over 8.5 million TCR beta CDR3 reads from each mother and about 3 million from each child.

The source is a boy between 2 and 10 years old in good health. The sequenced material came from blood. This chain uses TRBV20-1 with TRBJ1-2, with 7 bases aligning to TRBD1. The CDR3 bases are TGCAGTGCTAAAAACAGGGGCAGGGACTATGGCAACACCTTC. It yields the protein CSAKNRGRDYGNTF.